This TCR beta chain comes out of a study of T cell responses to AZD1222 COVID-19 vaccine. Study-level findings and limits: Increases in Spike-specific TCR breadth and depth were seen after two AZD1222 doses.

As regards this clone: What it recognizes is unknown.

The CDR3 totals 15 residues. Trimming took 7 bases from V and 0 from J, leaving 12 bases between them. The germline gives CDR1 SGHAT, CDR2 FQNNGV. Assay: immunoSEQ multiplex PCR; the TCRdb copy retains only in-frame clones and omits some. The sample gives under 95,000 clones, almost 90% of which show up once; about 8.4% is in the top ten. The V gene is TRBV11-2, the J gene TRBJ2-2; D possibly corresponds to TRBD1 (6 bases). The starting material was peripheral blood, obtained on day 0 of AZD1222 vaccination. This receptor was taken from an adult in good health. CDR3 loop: CASMGDNTNTGELFF. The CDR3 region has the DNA TGTGCCAGCATGGGGGACAACACGAACACCGGGGAGCTGTTTTTT.